These 8 T cell receptor beta chains were all obtained from the same sample, sequenced in a study of T cell responses to AZD1222 COVID-19 vaccine. TCRdb's copy holds only in-frame clones and misses some; the assay was immunoSEQ multiplex PCR. The table lists around 160,000 clones, 75% to 85% of them singletons. Sequenced here: peripheral blood, sampled on day 0 of MenACWY control vaccination. These receptors came from an adult in good health.

The V call is TRBV28, the J call TRBJ2-1; D gene uncertain. CDR3 length: 13 residues. Trimming removed 8 bases at V and 2 bases at J, with 10 bases between. The germline CDR1 and CDR2 sequences are MDHEN and SYDVKM. CDR3 nucleotides: TGTGCCAGCCTCACTCCCGCCTACAATGAGCAGTTCTTC. Translation gives CASLTPAYNEQFF.

The V and J genes are TRBV13 and TRBJ1-2; 9 bases agree with TRBD1. The CDR3 is 12 residues long. Germline V gene data show CDR1 as PRHDT and CDR2 as FYEKMQ (reference sequence). With V trimmed by 5 bases and J by 10 bases, 5 bases remained unmatched. CDR3 protein: CASSPRDRDYTF. CDR3 nucleotide sequence: TGTGCCAGCAGCCCCCGGGACAGGGACTACACCTTC.

The table lists this clone with a few counts. The V gene is TRBV3-1 (or the pseudogene TRBV3-2), the J gene TRBJ1-2; D call uncertain. The V gene's germline CDR1 is LGHDT and CDR2 YNNKEL (reference sequence). Trimming took 0 bases from V and 2 from J, leaving 10 bases between them. CDR3 length: 15 residues. The CDR3 coding sequence is TGTGCCAGCAGCCAAGATAGTCCGGGGAACTATGGCTACACCTTC. Amino acid sequence: CASSQDSPGNYGYTF.

CDR3 DNA: TGTGCCAGCAGCGGAGGGGCCCCCCCAGGTGAAAAACTGTTTTTT. Translated: CASSGGAPPGEKLFF. The chain carries TRBV11-2 and TRBJ1-4; TRBD1 might be the D (5 bases). The ends were cut back, 5 bases at V and 7 bases at J, with 17 bases in the middle. Germline lookup yields CDR1 SGHAT and CDR2 FQNNGV. CDR3 length: 15 amino acids.

CDR3 DNA sequence: TGTGCCAGCAGCTTCAGGCGGAATGAAAAACTGTTTTTT. Encoded protein: CASSFRRNEKLFF. This chain links TRBV11-2 with TRBJ1-4; D not resolved. CDR3 length: 13 amino acids. The germline gives CDR1 SGHAT, CDR2 FQNNGV. Trimming shortened V by 3 bases and J by 5 bases, and 7 bases separated the two germline ends. Full variable domain (remainder filled in from reference TRBV11-2 and TRBJ1-4): EAGVAQSPRYKIIEKRQSVAFWCNPISGHATLYWYQQILGQGPKLLIQFQNNGVVDDSQLPKDRFSAERLKGVDSTLKIQPAKLEDSAVYLCASSFRRNEKLFFGSGTQLSVL.

The CDR3 loop is CASSQRTSGNTGELFF. The CDR3 bases are TGTGCCAGCAGCCAACGGACTAGCGGAAACACCGGGGAGCTGTTTTTT. The rearrangement links TRBV7-9 to TRBJ2-2; 10 bases match TRBD2. V gave up 5 bases and J gave up 2 bases; unmatched junction bases: 5. The CDR3 spans 16 residues. Germline assignment: CDR1 SEHNR and CDR2 FQNEAQ (reference sequence).

The chain combines TRBV3-1 (or the pseudogene TRBV3-2) with TRBJ2-6; D perhaps matches TRBD1 (5 bases). Trimming left V 1 base short and J 0 bases short, with 13 bases between. The germline V gene has CDR1 LGHDT and CDR2 YNNKEL (reference sequence). The CDR3 is 18 residues long. CDR3 residues: CASSQGQFLSSGANVLTF. The CDR3 region has the DNA TGTGCCAGCAGCCAAGGACAGTTTTTAAGCTCTGGGGCCAACGTCCTGACTTTC.

This sequence joins TRBV25-1 and TRBJ1-1; D is uncertain. The CDR3 is 11 residues long. Germline V gene data show CDR1 as MGHDK and CDR2 as SYGVNS. V lost 11 bases to trimming and J lost 1 base, with 8 bases between them. This CDR3 is CAVTRNTEAFF. The DNA of the CDR3 is TGTGCCGTCACCCGGAACACTGAAGCTTTCTTT.